These 12 T cell receptor beta chains were all obtained from the same sample, sequenced in a study of shared clonotypes between healthy human individuals (dated by TCRdb to about 2020). Receptors were amplified or captured by the immunoSEQ multiplex PCR assay. Entries here come from immuneACCESS through TCRdb and include only in-frame sequences with V and J called. Some clones fail to appear in such tables; in the studies checked, an unresolved V gene covers under half of the shortfall, and the cause of the remainder is unknown. In this sample the table shows fewer than 500,000 clones, 60% to 80% of which occur a single time. Together, the top ten hold 12% of the sample. Sequencing was carried out using PBMCs. These TCRs come from a woman in her 40s in good health. Some clones in this sample may be carry-over from other donors' samples.

Concerning this clone: This sample includes further DNA sequences coding for the same CDR3. The chain is built from TRBV4-2 and TRBJ2-7; D gene unclear. This CDR3 comprises 14 residues. Between the trimmed V and J ends, which lost 3 bases and 5 bases, there was a span of 14 bases. Germline-derived CDR1 and CDR2 are LGHNA and YNFKEQ. The CDR3, as DNA: TGTGCCAGCAGCCAGGGGATCCAGTCGGACGAGCAGTACTTC. Amino acid sequence: CASSQGIQSDEQYF.

This chain uses TRBV7-3 with TRBJ2-5; TRBD2 might be the D (6 bases). V shed 5 bases and J shed 1 base, with 11 bases lying between them. Germline V lookup: CDR1 SGHTA, CDR2 FQGTGA. This CDR3 region has 14 residues. CDR3 protein: CASSNGGIQETQYF. The DNA of the CDR3 is TGTGCCAGCAGCAACGGGGGAATCCAAGAGACCCAGTACTTC.

Notes on this clone: This sample includes further DNA sequences coding for the same CDR3. The gene calls are TRBV5-1 and TRBJ2-3; no clear D. This CDR3 contains 15 residues. Trimming stripped 0 bases from V and 0 bases from J, with 8 bases between. Germline-derived CDR1 and CDR2 are SGHRS and YFSETQ. The DNA of the CDR3 is TGCGCCAGCAGCTTGGACAGTCCCAGCACAGATACGCAGTATTTT. This translates into CASSLDSPSTDTQYF.

The CDR3 DNA sequence: TGCGCCAGCAGCCAGGGGCTTCTTACTAGCGGGAGCTCCTACAATGAGCAGTTCTTC. Its translation: CASSQGLLTSGSSYNEQFF. The chain carries TRBV4-1 and TRBJ2-1, with 11 bases fitting TRBD2. Unmatched junction bases numbered 10, after V lost 3 bases and J lost 0 bases. The CDR3 spans 19 residues. Germline V lookup: CDR1 MGHRA, CDR2 YSYEKL.

This chain uses TRBV7-6 with TRBJ2-3, with TRBD2 matching over 13 bases. The CDR3 has 16 amino acids. Trimming removed 6 bases from V and 2 bases from J; junction bases left unmatched: 5. Germline CDR1 reads SGHVS; CDR2 reads FNYEAQ. CDR3 DNA: TGTGCCAGCAGTAGACTAGCGGGAGGTCTCACAGATACGCAGTATTTT. Translation: CASSRLAGGLTDTQYF. The full variable domain, completed using reference TRBV7-6 and TRBJ2-3, is GAGVSQSPRYKVTKRGQDVALRCDPISGHVSLYWYRQALGQGPEFLTYFNYEAQQDKSGLPNDRFSAERPEGSISTLTIQRTEQRDSAMYRCASSRLAGGLTDTQYFGPGTRLTVL.

The chain combines TRBV4-1 with TRBJ2-5; the D gene is possibly TRBD1 (6 bases). The CDR3 is 17 residues long. Germline V gene lookup returns CDR1 MGHRA and CDR2 YSYEKL. V was cut by 0 bases and J by 2 bases, with 16 bases left in between. The CDR3 sequence: CASSQEGASSSQETQYF. CDR3 coding DNA: TGCGCCAGCAGCCAAGAGGGGGCTAGCTCTTCACAAGAGACCCAGTACTTC.

This chain connects TRBV28 to TRBJ1-3, with a tentative D call TRBD1 (6 bases). Germline V gene sequence: CDR1 MDHEN, CDR2 SYDVKM. The V end lost 1 base, the J end lost 7 bases, and 11 bases lay between the germline ends. The CDR3 is 14 amino acids. The CDR3 here is CASSLFAGHNTIYF. CDR3 DNA sequence: TGTGCCAGCAGTTTATTCGCGGGACACAACACCATATATTTT.

The CDR3, as DNA: TGTGCCAGCAGCTTACCACCGACAGGACGGAGTGAAGCTTTCTTT. This codes for CASSLPPTGRSEAFF. The chain couples TRBV7-6 to TRBJ1-1, with D possibly being TRBD1 (6 bases). Per the germline V gene, CDR1 is SGHVS and CDR2 is FNYEAQ. The V end was cut by 2 bases, the J end by 7 bases, with 17 bases between. CDR3 length: 15 residues.

V is TRBV28 and J is TRBJ2-1; 10 nucleotides agree with TRBD2. The CDR3 is made up of 13 amino acids. After removal of 7 bases from V and 15 bases from J, the junction contained 12 bases not matched to a gene. From germline, CDR1 is MDHEN and CDR2 SYDVKM. The DNA of the CDR3 is TGTGCCAGCACGGGAGGGTCTAGCGGGAGAATGTTCTTC. The encoded protein is CASTGGSSGRMFF.

This clone was seen ten or more times. The rearrangement joins TRBV2 to TRBJ1-1; tentatively, D is TRBD1 (6 bases). The germline V and J ends were trimmed by 5 bases and 4 bases, with 11 bases remaining between them. Germline V gives CDR1 SNHLY, CDR2 FYNNEI. The CDR3 spans 13 residues. The CDR3 nucleotides are TGTGCCAGCAGTCCAGGGGATGGCACTGAAGCTTTCTTT. Encoded protein: CASSPGDGTEAFF.

The chain links TRBV5-4 to TRBJ2-5, with D perhaps TRBD2 (8 bases). The ends were cut back, 2 bases at V and 13 bases at J, with 21 bases in the middle. Germline loops: CDR1 SGHNT, CDR2 YYREEE (reference sequence). This CDR3 is built from 14 residues. The CDR3 protein is CASSLLAEGANLYF. The CDR3 DNA reads as TGTGCCAGCAGCTTACTAGCGGAGGGGGCTAATCTGTACTTC.

About this clone: A much larger clone differs by one base, so this may be a read error. The chain recombines TRBV4-1 with TRBJ1-1, with unresolved D. The ends were cut back, 4 bases at V and 4 bases at J, with 16 bases in the middle. The CDR3 is 15 residues long. Germline loops: CDR1 MGHRA, CDR2 YSYEKL. CDR3 in amino acids: CASSPFSVDGTEAFF. For the CDR3, the DNA is TGCGCCAGCAGCCCGTTCAGCGTGGACGGCACTGAAGCTTTCTTT.